This TCR beta chain was recovered during a study of cytomegalovirus exposure and HLA in healthy donors. As regards this clone: Its antigen is undetermined.

General study results and limits: More clonal expansion characterized HLA-associated TCR beta chains than equally common others in a later analysis.

Per germline, CDR1 SGHRS and CDR2 YFSETQ. The CDR3 runs 13 residues. Trimming cost V 3 bases and J 5 bases, with 11 bases left between them. The PCR used 60 Vbeta and 13 Jbeta primers. Sequencing used immunoSEQ multiplex PCR; TCRdb keeps in-frame clones, though not all of them. The sample has more than 75,000 clones; around 90% are singletons. J is TRBJ1-2 and V is TRBV5-1; the D gene is possibly TRBD1 (6 bases). The material sequenced was PBMCs. This TCR was recovered from a young man in good health and CMV-seronegative. The CDR3 loop reads CASSSGQLYGYTF. CDR3 nucleotide sequence: TGCGCCAGCAGCTCCGGACAGTTATATGGCTACACCTTC.